This T cell receptor (beta chain) is drawn from a study of Ad26.COV2.S vaccination and SARS-CoV-2 variants. Clones were read by immunoSEQ multiplex PCR, and TCRdb kept only the in-frame ones, dropping some. The table lists 430,000 or so clones, about nine tenths of them singletons. The ends were cut back, 0 bases at V and 6 bases at J, with 16 bases in the middle. This CDR3 spans 15 amino acids. In germline, CDR1 is SGHRS, CDR2 YFSETQ. Treatment reported: 15 to 20 received Ad26.COV2.S at low or high dose, single or two shots; 5 received placebo; per-sample allocation not given. Vaccine and placebo recipients were sampled on day 63 after the first injection.

This TCR was sampled from a person aged 18-65 years who received the Ad26.COV2.S COVID-19 vaccine or a placebo. Material: peripheral blood, obtained in a trial of Ad26.COV2.S vaccine versus placebo. The rearrangement links TRBV5-1 to TRBJ2-7; D possibly matches TRBD1 or TRBD2 (6 bases each). Written as DNA, the CDR3 is TGCGCCAGCAGCTTGGAAAAACAGGGAGGCTCCGAGCAGTACTTC. Protein sequence: CASSLEKQGGSEQYF.